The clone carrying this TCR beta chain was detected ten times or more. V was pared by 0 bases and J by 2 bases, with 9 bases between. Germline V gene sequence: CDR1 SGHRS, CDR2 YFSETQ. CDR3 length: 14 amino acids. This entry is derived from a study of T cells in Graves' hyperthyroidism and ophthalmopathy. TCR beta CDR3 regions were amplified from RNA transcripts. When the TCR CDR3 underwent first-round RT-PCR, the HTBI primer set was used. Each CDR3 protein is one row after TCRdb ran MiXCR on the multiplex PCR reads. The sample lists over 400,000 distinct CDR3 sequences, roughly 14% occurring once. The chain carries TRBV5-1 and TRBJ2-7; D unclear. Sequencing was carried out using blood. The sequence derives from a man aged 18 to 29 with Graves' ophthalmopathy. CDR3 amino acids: CASSLAPTTYEQYF. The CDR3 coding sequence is TGCGCCAGCAGCTTGGCCCCCACCACCTACGAGCAGTACTTC.